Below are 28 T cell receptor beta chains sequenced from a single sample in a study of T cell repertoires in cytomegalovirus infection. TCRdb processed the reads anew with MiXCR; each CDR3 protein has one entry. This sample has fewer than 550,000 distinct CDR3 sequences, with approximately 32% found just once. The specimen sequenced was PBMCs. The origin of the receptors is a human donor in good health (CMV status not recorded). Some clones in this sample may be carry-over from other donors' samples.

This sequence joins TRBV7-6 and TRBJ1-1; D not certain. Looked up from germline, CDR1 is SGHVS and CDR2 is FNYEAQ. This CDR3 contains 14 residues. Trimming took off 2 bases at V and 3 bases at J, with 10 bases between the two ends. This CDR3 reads CASSLSGSDTEAFF. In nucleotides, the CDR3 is TGTGCCAGCAGCTTATCGGGATCTGACACTGAAGCTTTCTTT.

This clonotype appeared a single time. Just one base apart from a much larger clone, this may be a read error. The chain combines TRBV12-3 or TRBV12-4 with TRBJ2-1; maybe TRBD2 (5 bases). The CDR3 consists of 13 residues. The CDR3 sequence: CASILAWPDEQFF. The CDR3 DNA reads TGTGCCAGCATTTTAGCGTGGCCGGATGAGCAGTTCTTC.

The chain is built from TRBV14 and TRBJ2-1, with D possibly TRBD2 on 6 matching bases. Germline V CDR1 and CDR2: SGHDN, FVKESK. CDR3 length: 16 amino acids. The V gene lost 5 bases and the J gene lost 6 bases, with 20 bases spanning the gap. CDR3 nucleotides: TGTGCCAGCAGCACGGGGTGGGGGGAGTTGGGCAATGAGCAGTTCTTC. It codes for CASSTGWGELGNEQFF.

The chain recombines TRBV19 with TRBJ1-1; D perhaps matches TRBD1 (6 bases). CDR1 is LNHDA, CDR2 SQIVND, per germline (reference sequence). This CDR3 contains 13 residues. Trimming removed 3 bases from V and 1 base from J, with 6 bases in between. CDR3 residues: CASSMGQNTEAFF. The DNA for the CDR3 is TGTGCCAGTAGTATGGGACAGAACACTGAAGCTTTCTTT. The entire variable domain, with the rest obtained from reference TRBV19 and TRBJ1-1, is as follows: DGGITQSPKYLFRKEGQNVTLSCEQNLNHDAMYWYRQDPGQGLRLIYYSQIVNDFQKGDIAEGYSVSREKKESFPLTVTSAQKNPTAFYLCASSMGQNTEAFFGQGTRLTVV.

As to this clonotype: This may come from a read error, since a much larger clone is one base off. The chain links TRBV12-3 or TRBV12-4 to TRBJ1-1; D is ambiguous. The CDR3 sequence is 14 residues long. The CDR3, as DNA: TGTGCCAGCAGTTCCAGATTCATGAACACTCAAGCTTTCTTT. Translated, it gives CASSSRFMNTQAFF.

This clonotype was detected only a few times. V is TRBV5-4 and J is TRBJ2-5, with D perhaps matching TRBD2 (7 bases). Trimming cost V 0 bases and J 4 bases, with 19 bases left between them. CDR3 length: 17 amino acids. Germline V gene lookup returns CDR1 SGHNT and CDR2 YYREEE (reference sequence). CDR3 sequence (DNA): TGTGCCAGCAGCTTGGTGGGGGAGGGGGTGTCGGGAGAGACCCAGTACTTC. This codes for CASSLVGEGVSGETQYF.

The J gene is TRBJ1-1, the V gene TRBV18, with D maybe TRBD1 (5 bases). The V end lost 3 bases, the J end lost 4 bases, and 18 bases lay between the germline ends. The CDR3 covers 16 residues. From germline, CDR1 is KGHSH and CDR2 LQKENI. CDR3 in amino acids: CASSPSPGWASTEAFF. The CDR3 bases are TGTGCCAGCTCACCTTCCCCAGGGTGGGCCTCCACTGAAGCTTTCTTT.

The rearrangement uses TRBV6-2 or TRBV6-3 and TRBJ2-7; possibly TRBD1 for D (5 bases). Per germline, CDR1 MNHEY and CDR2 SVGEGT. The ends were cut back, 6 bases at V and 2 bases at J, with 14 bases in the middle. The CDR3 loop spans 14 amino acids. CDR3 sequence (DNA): TGTGCCAGCAGCCTAGTAGTGGACACCTACGAGCAGTACTTC. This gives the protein CASSLVVDTYEQYF.

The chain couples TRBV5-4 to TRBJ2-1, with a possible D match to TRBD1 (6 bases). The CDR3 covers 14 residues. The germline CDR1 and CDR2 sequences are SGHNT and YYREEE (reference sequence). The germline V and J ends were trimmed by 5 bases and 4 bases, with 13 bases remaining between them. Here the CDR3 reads CASSTGPEYNEQFF. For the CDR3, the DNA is TGTGCCAGCAGTACAGGGCCGGAGTACAATGAGCAGTTCTTC.

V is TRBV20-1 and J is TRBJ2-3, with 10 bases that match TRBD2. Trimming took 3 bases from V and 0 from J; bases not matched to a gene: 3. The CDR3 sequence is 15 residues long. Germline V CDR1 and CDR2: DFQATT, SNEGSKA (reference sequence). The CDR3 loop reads CSASFSGGSTDTQYF. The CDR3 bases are TGCAGTGCTAGCTTTAGCGGGGGGAGCACAGATACGCAGTATTTT.

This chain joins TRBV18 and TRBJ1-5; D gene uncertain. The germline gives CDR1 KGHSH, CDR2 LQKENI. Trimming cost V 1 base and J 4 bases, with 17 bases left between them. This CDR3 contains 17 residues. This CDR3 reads CASSPRPTGSGNQPQHF. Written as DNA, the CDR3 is TGTGCCAGCTCACCACGCCCCACTGGTTCGGGAAATCAGCCCCAGCATTTT.

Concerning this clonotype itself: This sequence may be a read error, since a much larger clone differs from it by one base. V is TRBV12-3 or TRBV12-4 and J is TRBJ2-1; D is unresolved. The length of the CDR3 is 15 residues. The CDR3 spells CASSFGVVSYNEQLF. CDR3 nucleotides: TGTGCCAGCAGTTTTGGGGTTGTCTCCTACAATGAGCAGTTATTC.

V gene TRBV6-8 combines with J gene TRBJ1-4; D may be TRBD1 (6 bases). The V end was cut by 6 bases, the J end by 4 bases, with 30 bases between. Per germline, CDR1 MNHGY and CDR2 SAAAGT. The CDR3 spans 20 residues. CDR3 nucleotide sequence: TGTGCCAGCAGCCCCCGGGGGGCGCGACCGCGTTGGGGGTTTAATGAAAAACTGTTTTTT. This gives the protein CASSPRGARPRWGFNEKLFF.

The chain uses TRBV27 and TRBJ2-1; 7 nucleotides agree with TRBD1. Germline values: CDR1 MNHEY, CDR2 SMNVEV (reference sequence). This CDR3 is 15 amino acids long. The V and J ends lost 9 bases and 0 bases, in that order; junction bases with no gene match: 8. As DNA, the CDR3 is TGTGCCAGAAGTCCGACAGGGAGCTCCTACAATGAGCAGTTCTTC. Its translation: CARSPTGSSYNEQFF.

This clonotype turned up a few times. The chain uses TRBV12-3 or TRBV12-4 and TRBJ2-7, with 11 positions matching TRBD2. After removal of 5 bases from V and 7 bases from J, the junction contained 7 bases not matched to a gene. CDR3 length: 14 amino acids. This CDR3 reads CASSHSGGEVEQYF. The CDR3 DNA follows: TGTGCCAGCAGTCATAGCGGGGGGGAAGTGGAGCAGTACTTC.

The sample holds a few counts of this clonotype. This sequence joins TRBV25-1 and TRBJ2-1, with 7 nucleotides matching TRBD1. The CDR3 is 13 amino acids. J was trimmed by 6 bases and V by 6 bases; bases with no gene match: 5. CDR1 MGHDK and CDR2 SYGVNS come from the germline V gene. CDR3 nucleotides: TGTGCCAGCAGCCTGACAGGGCGCAATGAGCAGTTCTTC. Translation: CASSLTGRNEQFF.

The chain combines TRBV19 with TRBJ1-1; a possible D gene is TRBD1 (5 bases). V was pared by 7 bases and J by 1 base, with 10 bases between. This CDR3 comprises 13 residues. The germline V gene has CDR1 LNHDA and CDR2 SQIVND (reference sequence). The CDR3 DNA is TGTGCCAGTAAATCAGGGACGAACACTGAAGCTTTCTTT. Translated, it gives CASKSGTNTEAFF.

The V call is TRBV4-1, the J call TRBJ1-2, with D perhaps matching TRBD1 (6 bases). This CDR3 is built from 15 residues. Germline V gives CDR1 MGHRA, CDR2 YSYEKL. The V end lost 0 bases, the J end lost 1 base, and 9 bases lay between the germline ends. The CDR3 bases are TGCGCCAGCAGCCAAGAGACAGGTCTTAACTATGGCTACACCTTC. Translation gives CASSQETGLNYGYTF.

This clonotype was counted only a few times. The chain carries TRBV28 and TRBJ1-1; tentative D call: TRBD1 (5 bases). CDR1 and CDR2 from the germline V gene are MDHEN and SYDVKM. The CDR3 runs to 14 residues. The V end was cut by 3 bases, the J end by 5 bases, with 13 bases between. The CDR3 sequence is CASSFRVGGTEAFF. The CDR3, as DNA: TGTGCCAGCAGTTTTCGAGTTGGGGGAACTGAAGCTTTCTTT. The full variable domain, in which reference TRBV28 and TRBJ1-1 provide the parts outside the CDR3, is DVKVTQSSRYLVKRTGEKVFLECVQDMDHENMFWYRQDPGLGLRLIYFSYDVKMKEKGDIPEGYSVSREKKERFSLILESASTNQTSMYLCASSFRVGGTEAFFGQGTRLTVV.

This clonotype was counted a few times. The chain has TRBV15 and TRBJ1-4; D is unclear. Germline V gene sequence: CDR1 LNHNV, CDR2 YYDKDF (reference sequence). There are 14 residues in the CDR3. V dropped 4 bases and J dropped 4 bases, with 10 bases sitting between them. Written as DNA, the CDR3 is TGTGCCACCAGCATCTCCGGGGATAATGAAAAACTGTTTTTT. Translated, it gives CATSISGDNEKLFF.

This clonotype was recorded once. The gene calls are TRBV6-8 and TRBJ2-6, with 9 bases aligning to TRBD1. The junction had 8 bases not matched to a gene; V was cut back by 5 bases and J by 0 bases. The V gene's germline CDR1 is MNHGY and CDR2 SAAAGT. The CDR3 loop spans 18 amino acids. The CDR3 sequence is CASSRRDRVSSGANVLTF. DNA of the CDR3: TGTGCCAGCAGTAGGAGGGACAGGGTTAGCTCTGGGGCCAACGTCCTGACTTTC.

CDR3 DNA: TGCAGTTCGAGAAGCGGGGGGAGGGGAACCGGGGAGCTGTTTTTT. It translates to CSSRSGGRGTGELFF. The chain links TRBV20-1 to TRBJ2-2, with 9 nucleotides matching TRBD2. The V gene end was trimmed by 8 bases and the J gene end by 5 bases; junction bases not matched to a gene: 12. The CDR3 loop spans 15 amino acids. The germline CDR1 and CDR2 sequences are DFQATT and SNEGSKA (reference sequence).

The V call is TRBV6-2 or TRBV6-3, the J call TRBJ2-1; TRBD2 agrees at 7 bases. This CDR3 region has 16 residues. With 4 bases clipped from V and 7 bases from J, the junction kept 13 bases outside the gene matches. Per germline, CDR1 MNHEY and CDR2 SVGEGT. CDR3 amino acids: CASSSGTIGWMNEQFF. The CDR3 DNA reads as TGTGCCAGCAGTTCCGGGACTATAGGGTGGATGAATGAGCAGTTCTTC.

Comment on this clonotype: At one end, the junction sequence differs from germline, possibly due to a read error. CDR3 amino acids: CAISSQLNTQSF. Here the CDR3 DNA reads TGTGCCATCAGCTCCCAGCTTAATACGCAGTCTTTT. This chain connects TRBV7-2 to TRBJ2-3; D is undetermined. Germline V CDR1 and CDR2: SGHTA, FQGNSA. The length of the CDR3 is 12 residues.

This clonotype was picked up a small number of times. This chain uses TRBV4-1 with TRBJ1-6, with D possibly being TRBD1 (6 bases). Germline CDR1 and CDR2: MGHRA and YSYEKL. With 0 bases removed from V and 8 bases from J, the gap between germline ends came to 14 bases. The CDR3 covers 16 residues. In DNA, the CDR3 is TGCGCCAGCAGCCAAGATCGAACAGGGAAGTATTCACCCCTCCACTTT. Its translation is CASSQDRTGKYSPLHF.

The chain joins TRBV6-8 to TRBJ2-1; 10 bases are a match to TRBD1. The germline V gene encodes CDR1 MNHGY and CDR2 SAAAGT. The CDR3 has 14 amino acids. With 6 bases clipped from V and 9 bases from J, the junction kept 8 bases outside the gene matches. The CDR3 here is CASRPDRGRGEQFF. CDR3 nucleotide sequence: TGTGCCAGCAGACCCGACAGGGGGCGAGGTGAGCAGTTCTTC.

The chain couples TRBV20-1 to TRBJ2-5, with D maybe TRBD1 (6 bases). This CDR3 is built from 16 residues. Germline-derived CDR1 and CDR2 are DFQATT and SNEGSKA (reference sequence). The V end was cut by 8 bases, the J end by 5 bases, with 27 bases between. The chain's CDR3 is CSSAHNRGGQLETQYF. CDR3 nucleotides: TGCAGTTCTGCCCACAACCGTGGGGGCCAATTGGAGACCCAGTACTTC.

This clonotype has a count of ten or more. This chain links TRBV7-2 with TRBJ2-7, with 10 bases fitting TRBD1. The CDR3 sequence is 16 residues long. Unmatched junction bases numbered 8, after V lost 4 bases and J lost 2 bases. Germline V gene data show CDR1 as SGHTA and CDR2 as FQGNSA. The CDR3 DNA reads TGTGCCAGCAGCTCAAGCCCGGGACAGGGGACCTACGAGCAGTACTTC. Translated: CASSSSPGQGTYEQYF.